The 10 T cell receptor beta chains given below trace back to one sample, sequenced in a study of early T cells in non-severe SARS-CoV-2 infection. Each CDR3 protein gets one entry after TCRdb re-called the 5' RACE reads with MiXCR. The sample records some 80,000 distinct CDR3 sequences, approximately 12% being singletons. Material: whole blood, obtained at baseline. The receptors derive from an adult who was a healthcare worker with PCR-confirmed SARS-CoV-2 infection or an uninfected control (not recorded which). The donor label of this sample is uncertain.

This chain connects TRBV4-3 to TRBJ1-2; tentatively, D is TRBD1 (5 bases). The length of the CDR3 is 14 residues. V lost 0 bases and J 8 bases, leaving 13 bases between the germline ends. Germline V gene data show CDR1 as LGHNA and CDR2 as YSLEER. CDR3: CASSQDMGLVGYTF. CDR3 bases: TGCGCCAGCAGCCAAGATATGGGGCTGGTAGGCTACACCTTC.

The chain recombines TRBV6-6 with TRBJ1-1; D is perhaps TRBD1 (5 bases). This CDR3 region has 13 residues. With 7 bases removed from V and 1 base from J, the gap between germline ends came to 10 bases. Germline V gene data show CDR1 as MNHNY and CDR2 as SVGAGI (reference sequence). The CDR3 loop reads CASTKTENTEAFF. CDR3 nucleotides: TGTGCCAGCACCAAGACAGAGAACACTGAAGCTTTCTTT.

The chain links TRBV4-3 to TRBJ2-3, with D possibly being TRBD2 (5 bases). Between the trimmed V and J ends, which lost 5 bases and 2 bases, there was a span of 14 bases. Germline loops: CDR1 LGHNA, CDR2 YSLEER. There are 15 residues in the CDR3. This CDR3 reads CASSSMDSFTDTQYF. CDR3 coding DNA: TGCGCCAGCAGCTCCATGGACTCCTTCACAGATACGCAGTATTTT.

This clonotype has more than one count but fewer than ten. The CDR3 spells CASSQLGGRPGELFF. The CDR3 nucleotides read TGTGCCAGCAGCCAATTAGGAGGGAGGCCCGGGGAGCTGTTTTTT. V gene TRBV14 combines with J gene TRBJ2-2; possible D gene TRBD2, 6 bases. This CDR3 region has 15 residues. Trimming shortened V by 2 bases and J by 6 bases, and 13 bases separated the two germline ends. Germline assignment: CDR1 SGHDN and CDR2 FVKESK.

This clonotype came up many times. The V call is TRBV29-1, the J call TRBJ1-1; possibly TRBD1 for D (5 bases). The CDR3 extends over 13 amino acids. V dropped 0 bases and J dropped 4 bases, with 9 bases sitting between them. Germline V CDR1 and CDR2: SQVTM, ANQGSEA. The CDR3 DNA sequence: TGCAGCGTTGAAGAATGGGGCTTCACTGAAGCTTTCTTT. As protein: CSVEEWGFTEAFF.

This clonotype was seen just once. Because the CDR3's place on the DNA is in doubt, the DNA is left out and the CDR3 is given as listed by TCRdb. The J gene is TRBJ2-3, the V gene TRBV5-1; the table's D call, TRBD1, was not checked against the DNA. The germline V gene has CDR1 SGHRS and CDR2 YFSETQ. The CDR3 is 13 amino acids in total, end residues counted. CDR3 sequence: CASSFGQGDTQYF.

This clonotype was recorded a few times. The J gene is TRBJ1-2, the V gene TRBV27; D is unresolved. This CDR3 region has 15 residues. The V end was cut by 5 bases, the J end by 10 bases, with 23 bases between. Germline CDR1 reads MNHEY; CDR2 reads SMNVEV (reference sequence). This chain's CDR3 is CASSPAWTDPDAYTF. CDR3 nucleotides: TGTGCCAGCAGTCCCGCCTGGACTGACCCCGACGCCTACACCTTC.

In this sample, this clonotype turned up many times. Here the CDR3 reads CSVVKRKDSGNTIYF. The DNA of the CDR3 is TGCAGCGTTGTGAAGAGGAAGGACTCTGGAAACACCATATATTTT. This chain links TRBV29-1 with TRBJ1-3, with D unclear. This CDR3 is built from 15 residues. CDR1 and CDR2 (germline): SQVTM, ANQGSEA. V shed 4 bases and J shed 0 bases, with 13 bases lying between them.

This clonotype has at least ten counts. The chain couples TRBV11-3 to TRBJ2-5, with 14 bases identical to TRBD2. V dropped 4 bases and J dropped 1; count of bases not matched to a gene: 5. Germline V CDR1 and CDR2: SGHNT, YENEEA. The CDR3 spans 17 residues. The CDR3 region has the DNA TGTGCCAGCAGCTGGTGGGGACTAGCGGGGGTCCAAGAGACCCAGTACTTC. This sequence encodes CASSWWGLAGVQETQYF. The full variable domain, with the rest looked up from reference TRBV11-3 and TRBJ2-5, is EAGVVQSPRYKIIEKKQPVAFWCNPISGHNTLYWYLQNLGQGPELLIRYENEEAVDDSQLPKDRFSAERLKGVDSTLKIQPAELGDSAVYLCASSWWGLAGVQETQYFGPGTRLLVL.

This clonotype was recorded many times. The chain employs TRBV29-1 and TRBJ1-2; 8 bases line up with TRBD1. CDR3 length: 14 amino acids. Per germline, CDR1 SQVTM and CDR2 ANQGSEA. The J segment lost 4 bases and the V segment lost 4 bases, leaving 8 bases of the junction unmatched. As DNA, the CDR3 is TGCAGCGTTGTCACCGGGACAGGTTTCTATGGCTACACCTTC. Translated: CSVVTGTGFYGYTF.